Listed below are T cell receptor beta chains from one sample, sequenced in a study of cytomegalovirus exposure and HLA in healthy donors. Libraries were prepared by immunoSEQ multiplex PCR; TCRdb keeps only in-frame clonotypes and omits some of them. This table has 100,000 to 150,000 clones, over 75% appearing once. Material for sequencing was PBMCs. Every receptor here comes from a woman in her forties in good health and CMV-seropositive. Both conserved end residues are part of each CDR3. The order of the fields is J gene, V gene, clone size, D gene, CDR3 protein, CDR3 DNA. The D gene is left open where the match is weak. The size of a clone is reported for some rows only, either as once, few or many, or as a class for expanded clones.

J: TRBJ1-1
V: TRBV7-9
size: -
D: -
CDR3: CASSLAPFGGVRTEAFF
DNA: TGTGCCAGCAGCTTAGCCCCCTTCGGGGGGGTGAGGACTGAAGCTTTCTTT

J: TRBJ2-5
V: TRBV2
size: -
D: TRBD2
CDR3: CASAKRTSGSRETQYF
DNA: TGTGCCAGCGCTAAAAGGACTAGCGGGAGTCGGGAGACCCAGTACTTC

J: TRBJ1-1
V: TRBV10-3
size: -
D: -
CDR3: CAISETMTENTEAFF
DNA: TGTGCCATCAGTGAGACTATGACAGAGAACACTGAAGCTTTCTTT

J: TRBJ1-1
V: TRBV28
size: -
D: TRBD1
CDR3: CASSLTGQGSAFF
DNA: TGTGCCAGCAGTCTGACGGGACAGGGGTCAGCTTTCTTT

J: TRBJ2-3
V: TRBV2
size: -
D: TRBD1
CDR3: CASSRQGGTDTQYF
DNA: TGTGCCAGCAGTCGACAGGGTGGCACAGATACGCAGTATTTT

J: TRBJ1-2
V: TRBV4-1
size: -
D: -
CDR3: CASSQINSLYGYTF
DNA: TGCGCCAGCAGCCAAATCAACAGCCTCTATGGCTACACCTTC

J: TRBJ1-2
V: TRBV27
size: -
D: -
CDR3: CASSSRGQPDGYTF
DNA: TGTGCCAGCAGTTCGAGAGGACAGCCGGATGGCTACACCTTC

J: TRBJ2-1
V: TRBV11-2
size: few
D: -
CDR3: CASSSSVSSYNEQFF
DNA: TGTGCCAGCAGCAGTAGCGTGAGCTCCTACAATGAGCAGTTCTTC

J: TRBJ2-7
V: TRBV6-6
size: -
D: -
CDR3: CASSYSNEQYF
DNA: TGTGCCAGCAGTTACTCCAACGAGCAGTACTTC

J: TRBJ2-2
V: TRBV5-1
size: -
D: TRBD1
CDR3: CASSTGQFTGELFF
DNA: TGCGCCAGCAGCACGGGACAGTTTACCGGGGAGCTGTTTTTT

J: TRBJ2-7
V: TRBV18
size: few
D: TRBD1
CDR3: CASSLGTGWRDEQYF
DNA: TGTGCCAGCTCCCTCGGGACAGGGTGGAGAGACGAGCAGTACTTC

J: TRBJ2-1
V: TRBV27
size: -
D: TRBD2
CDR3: CATREAGSSYNEQFF
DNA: TGTGCCACCAGGGAAGCGGGAAGCTCCTACAATGAGCAGTTCTTC

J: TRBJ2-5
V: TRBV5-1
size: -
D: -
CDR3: CASTLGGETQYF
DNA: TGCGCCAGCACTTTAGGCGGAGAGACCCAGTACTTC

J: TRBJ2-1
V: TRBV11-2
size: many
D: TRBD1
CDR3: CASSLTGGYEQFF
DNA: TGTGCCAGCAGCTTAACAGGGGGCTATGAGCAGTTCTTC

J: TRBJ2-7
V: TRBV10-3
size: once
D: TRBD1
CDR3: CATRDRLSYEQYF
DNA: TGTGCCACCCGGGACAGGCTGTCCTACGAGCAGTACTTC

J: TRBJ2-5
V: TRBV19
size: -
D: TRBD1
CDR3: CASSIGGTGGRETQYF
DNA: TGTGCCAGTAGTATTGGGGGGACAGGGGGCCGGGAGACCCAGTACTTC

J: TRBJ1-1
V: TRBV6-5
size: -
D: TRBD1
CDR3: CASSQGATEAFF
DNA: TGTGCCAGCAGTCAGGGGGCCACTGAAGCTTTCTTT

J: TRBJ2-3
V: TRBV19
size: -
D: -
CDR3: CASSTSLRTDTQYF
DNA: TGTGCCAGTAGTACTTCCCTTCGCACAGATACGCAGTATTTT

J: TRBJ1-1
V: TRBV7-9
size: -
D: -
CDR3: CASSSLTRTEAFF
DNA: TGTGCCAGCAGCTCTCTGACGCGGACTGAAGCTTTCTTT

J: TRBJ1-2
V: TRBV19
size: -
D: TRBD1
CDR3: CASNLGQGQGYTF
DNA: TGTGCCAGTAACCTGGGACAGGGTCAGGGCTACACCTTC

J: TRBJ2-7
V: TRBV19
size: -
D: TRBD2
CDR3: CASSSQGTSGGSYEQYF
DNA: TGTGCCAGTAGTTCCCAAGGGACTAGCGGCGGCTCCTACGAGCAGTACTTC

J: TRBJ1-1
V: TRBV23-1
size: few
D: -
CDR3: CASSQFQGMGTEAFF
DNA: TGCGCCAGCAGTCAATTCCAGGGGATGGGAACTGAAGCTTTCTTT

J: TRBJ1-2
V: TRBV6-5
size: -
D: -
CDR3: CASSVTTGSYGYTF
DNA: TGTGCCAGCAGTGTTACAACGGGGAGCTATGGCTACACCTTC

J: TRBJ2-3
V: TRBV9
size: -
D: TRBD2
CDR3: CASSVGLAGEQFGTDTQYF
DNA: TGTGCCAGCAGCGTAGGGCTAGCGGGAGAACAGTTCGGCACAGATACGCAGTATTTT

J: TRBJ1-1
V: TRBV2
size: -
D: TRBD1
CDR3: CASSVGDREAFF
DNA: TGTGCCAGCAGTGTCGGGGACAGAGAAGCTTTCTTT

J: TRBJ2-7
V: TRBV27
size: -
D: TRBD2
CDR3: CASSASGSVSYEQYF
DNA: TGTGCCAGCAGTGCTAGCGGGAGTGTCTCCTACGAGCAGTACTTC